This entry lists 15 T cell receptor beta chains sequenced from one sample in a study of CD8 T cells in ankylosing spondylitis. In TCRdb, the 5' RACE reads were re-called with MiXCR into one record per CDR3 protein. The table has a few hundred thousand distinct CDR3 sequences, less than 25% seen once. The sequencing sample was made of blood, either unsorted or a sorted T cell fraction (not recorded which). These TCRs come from a female donor with ankylosing spondylitis or in good health (not recorded which).

This clonotype was detected many times. V is TRBV5-1 and J is TRBJ2-7, with D hard to call. Deletions cut 4 bases from V and 5 bases from J, with 10 bases between. CDR3 length: 12 amino acids. The germline CDR1 and CDR2 sequences are SGHRS and YFSETQ. CDR3 in DNA: TGCGCCAGCAGCCAAGGAGCCGACGAGCAGTACTTC. Translated, it gives CASSQGADEQYF.

The V and J genes are TRBV12-3 or TRBV12-4 and TRBJ1-5; D not resolved. The CDR3 loop spans 12 amino acids. V lost 7 bases, J lost 10 bases, and 14 bases lay in between. The CDR3 loop reads CASNLYPGPQHF. CDR3 in DNA: TGTGCCAGCAACCTTTATCCGGGACCCCAGCATTTT.

The rearrangement joins TRBV20-1 to TRBJ2-3, with D possibly TRBD2 on 6 matching bases. V was clipped by 7 bases and J by 2 bases, with 10 bases between them. The CDR3 consists of 12 residues. Germline values: CDR1 DFQATT, CDR2 SNEGSKA (reference sequence). CDR3 in DNA: TGCAGTGGACTAGTTGCCACAGATACGCAGTATTTT. Translating gives CSGLVATDTQYF.

On this clonotype: Just one base apart from a much larger clone, this may be a read error. This chain uses TRBV20-1 with TRBJ1-4, with a weak D call TRBD1 (6 bases). Germline-derived CDR1 and CDR2 are DFQATT and SNEGSKA (reference sequence). CDR3 length equals 13 residues. The CDR3 nucleotides are TGCAGTGCCCCGGCAGGGGCGGGTGAAAATCTGTTTTTT. This encodes CSAPAGAGENLFF.

This clonotype was observed at least ten times. This chain connects TRBV7-6 to TRBJ2-3; D is possibly TRBD1 (5 bases). V was trimmed by 1 base and J by 6 bases, leaving 14 bases between them. Per the germline V gene, CDR1 is SGHVS and CDR2 is FNYEAQ. The CDR3 has 15 residues. The CDR3: CASSLESLPGDTQYF. DNA of the CDR3: TGTGCCAGCAGCTTAGAATCTCTCCCAGGGGATACGCAGTATTTT.

This clonotype was counted a few times. The rearrangement joins TRBV14 to TRBJ2-1; D uncertain. Germline CDR1 reads SGHDN; CDR2 reads FVKESK. V was pared by 3 bases and J by 4 bases, with 13 bases between. This CDR3 contains 15 residues. CDR3 sequence: CASSHSSGRYNEQFF. CDR3 coding DNA: TGTGCCAGCAGCCATTCTAGTGGACGTTACAATGAGCAGTTCTTC.

This clonotype was observed many times. This sequence joins TRBV6-1 and TRBJ1-1, with D possibly TRBD1 on 5 matching bases. Trimming removed 11 bases at V and 0 bases at J, with 13 bases between. Germline assignment: CDR1 MNHNS and CDR2 SASEGT. The CDR3 covers 13 residues. The CDR3 nucleotides are TGTGCCGGTAGACAGCTTATGAACACTGAAGCTTTCTTT. Protein: CAGRQLMNTEAFF.

This clonotype was picked up a small number of times. The chain employs TRBV20-1 and TRBJ2-3; D perhaps matches TRBD2 (7 bases). The CDR3 consists of 18 residues. The germline V and J ends were trimmed by 0 bases and 3 bases, with 22 bases remaining between them. Germline V gives CDR1 DFQATT, CDR2 SNEGSKA (reference sequence). CDR3 in DNA: TGCAGTGCTAGAGATCATCGGCTAGCGAGGGGGGGGACAGATACGCAGTATTTT. It encodes CSARDHRLARGGTDTQYF.

The chain carries TRBV5-6 and TRBJ2-3; no clear D gene. Trimming left V 4 bases short and J 2 bases short, with 17 bases between. The CDR3 is 16 residues long. CDR1 is SGHDT and CDR2 is YYEEEE in the germline V gene. CDR3 residues: CASSTPHLRLTDTQYF. CDR3 bases: TGTGCCAGCAGCACCCCCCATCTGCGACTCACAGATACGCAGTATTTT.

The chain joins TRBV7-8 to TRBJ2-3, with 7 bases lining up with TRBD2. The J segment lost 3 bases and the V segment lost 2 bases, leaving 5 bases of the junction unmatched. This CDR3 is built from 15 residues. Germline V gene sequence: CDR1 SGHVS, CDR2 FQNEAQ. The CDR3 sequence is CASSLRPSGTDTQYF. CDR3 bases: TGTGCCAGCAGCTTAAGGCCTAGCGGTACAGATACGCAGTATTTT.

The J gene is TRBJ2-7, the V gene TRBV3-1; TRBD1 agrees at 7 bases. From germline, CDR1 is LGHDT and CDR2 YNNKEL (reference sequence). The J segment lost 3 bases and the V segment lost 2 bases, leaving 4 bases of the junction unmatched. CDR3 size: 14 residues. As DNA, the CDR3 is TGTGCCAGCAGCCAACAGGACAGGTTCTACGAGCAGTACTTC. Protein sequence: CASSQQDRFYEQYF.

There are many counts of this clonotype. The V call is TRBV12-3 or TRBV12-4, the J call TRBJ2-3, with no clear D. V shed 5 bases and J shed 1 base, with 10 bases lying between them. This CDR3 contains 14 residues. The CDR3 region is CASSPHAGTDTQYF. The CDR3 bases are TGTGCCAGCAGTCCACACGCGGGCACAGATACGCAGTATTTT.

This clonotype was seen more than once but under ten times. This chain links TRBV19 with TRBJ1-2; D unclear. V lost 3 bases to trimming and J lost 6 bases, with 17 bases between them. There are 15 residues in the CDR3. Germline V CDR1 and CDR2: LNHDA, SQIVND (reference sequence). The CDR3 region has the DNA TGTGCCAGTAGTATCATCTCGAGTGGTTTTGATGGCTACACCTTC. Its protein product is CASSIISSGFDGYTF.

This clonotype was counted between two and nine times. This chain uses TRBV6-2 or TRBV6-3 with TRBJ2-2; 13 bases line up with TRBD2. Germline-derived CDR1 and CDR2 are MNHEY and SVGEGT. The J segment lost 5 bases and the V segment lost 6 bases, leaving 3 bases of the junction unmatched. The CDR3 totals 15 residues. CDR3 residues: CASRTTSGRTGELFF. The CDR3 region has the DNA TGTGCCAGCAGAACGACTAGCGGGAGGACCGGGGAGCTGTTTTTT.

This CDR3 reads CSAAMGERTGNEQYF. CDR3 nucleotides: TGCAGTGCGGCCATGGGGGAGCGGACGGGAAACGAGCAGTACTTC. This rearrangement joins TRBV20-1 to TRBJ2-7; D assignment may be TRBD1 or TRBD2 (5 bases each). The CDR3 is made up of 15 amino acids. Trimming removed 6 bases from V and 5 bases from J, with 23 bases in between. Germline V lookup: CDR1 DFQATT, CDR2 SNEGSKA (reference sequence).